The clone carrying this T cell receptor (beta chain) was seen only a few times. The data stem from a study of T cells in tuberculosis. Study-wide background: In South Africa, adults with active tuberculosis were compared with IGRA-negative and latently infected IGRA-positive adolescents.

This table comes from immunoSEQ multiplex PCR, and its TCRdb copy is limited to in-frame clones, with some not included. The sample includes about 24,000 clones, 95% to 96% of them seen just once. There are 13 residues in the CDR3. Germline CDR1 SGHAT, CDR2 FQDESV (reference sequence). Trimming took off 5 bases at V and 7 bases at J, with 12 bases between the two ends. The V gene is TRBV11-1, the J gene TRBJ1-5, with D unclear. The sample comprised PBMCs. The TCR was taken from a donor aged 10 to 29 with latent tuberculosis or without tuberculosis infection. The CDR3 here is CASSLGLDQPQHF. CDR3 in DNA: TGTGCCAGCAGCCTCGGACTGGACCAGCCCCAGCATTTT.